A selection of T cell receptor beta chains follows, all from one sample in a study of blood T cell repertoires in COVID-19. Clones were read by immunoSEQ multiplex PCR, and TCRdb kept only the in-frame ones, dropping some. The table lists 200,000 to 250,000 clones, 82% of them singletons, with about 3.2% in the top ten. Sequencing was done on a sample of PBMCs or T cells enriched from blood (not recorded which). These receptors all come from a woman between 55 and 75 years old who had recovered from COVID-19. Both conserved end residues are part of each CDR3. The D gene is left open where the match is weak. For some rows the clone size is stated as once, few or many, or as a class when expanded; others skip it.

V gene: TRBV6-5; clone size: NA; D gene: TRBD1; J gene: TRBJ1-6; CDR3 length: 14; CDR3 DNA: TGTGCCAGCAGAAGACAGGGTATGGGTTCACCCCTCCACTTT; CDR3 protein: CASRRQGMGSPLHF
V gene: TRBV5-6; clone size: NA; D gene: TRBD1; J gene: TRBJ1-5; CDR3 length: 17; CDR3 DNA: TGTGCCAGCAGCTTAGGGGGAACAGGGGTGGGCAATCAGCCCCAGCATTTT; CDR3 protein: CASSLGGTGVGNQPQHF
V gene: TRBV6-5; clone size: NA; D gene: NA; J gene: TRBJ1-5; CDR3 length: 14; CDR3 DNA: TGTGCCAGCAGCCCCCGGGGGGGGAATCAGCCCCAGCATTTT; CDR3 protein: CASSPRGGNQPQHF
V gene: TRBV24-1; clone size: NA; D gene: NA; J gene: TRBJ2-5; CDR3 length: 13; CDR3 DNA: TGTGCCACCAGCTCGGACAGTAAAGAGACCCAGTACTTC; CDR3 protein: CATSSDSKETQYF
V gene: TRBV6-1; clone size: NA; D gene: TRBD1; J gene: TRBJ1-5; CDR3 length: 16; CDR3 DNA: TGTGCCAGCAGTGAGGGACAGGGGACCCTCAATCAGCCCCAGCATTTT; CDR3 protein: CASSEGQGTLNQPQHF
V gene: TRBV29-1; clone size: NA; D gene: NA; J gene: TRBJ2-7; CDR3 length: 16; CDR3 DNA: TGCAGCGTTGGATGGGACTTCGACCGCAACGTCTACGAGCAGTACTTC; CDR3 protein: CSVGWDFDRNVYEQYF
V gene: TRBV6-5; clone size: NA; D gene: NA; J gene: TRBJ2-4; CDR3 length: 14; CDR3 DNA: TGTGCCAGCAGTCAGGGTTTTATGGGAAACATTCAGTACTTC; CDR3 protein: CASSQGFMGNIQYF
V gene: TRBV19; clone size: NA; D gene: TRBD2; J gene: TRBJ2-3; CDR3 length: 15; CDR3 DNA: TGTGCCAGTAGTATGGCTAGCGGGATGGCAGATACGCAGTATTTT; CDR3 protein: CASSMASGMADTQYF
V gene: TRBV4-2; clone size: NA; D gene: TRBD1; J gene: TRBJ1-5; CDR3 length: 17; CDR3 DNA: TGTGCCAGCAGCCAGGGACAGGGAACTTATAGCAATCAGCCCCAGCATTTT; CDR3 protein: CASSQGQGTYSNQPQHF
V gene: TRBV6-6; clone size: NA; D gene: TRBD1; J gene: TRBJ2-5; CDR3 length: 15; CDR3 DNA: TGTGCCAGCAGTTACCCGAGACAGGGCCAAGAGACCCAGTACTTC; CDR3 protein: CASSYPRQGQETQYF
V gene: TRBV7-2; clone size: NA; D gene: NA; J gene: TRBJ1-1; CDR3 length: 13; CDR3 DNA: TGTGCCAGCAGCCAAACACTGAACACTGAAGCTTTCTTT; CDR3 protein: CASSQTLNTEAFF
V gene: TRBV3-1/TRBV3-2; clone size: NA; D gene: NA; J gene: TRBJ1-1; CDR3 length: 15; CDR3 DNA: TGTGCCACCCGACGGGGTGAGGGGGTTAACACTGAAGCTTTCTTT; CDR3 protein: CATRRGEGVNTEAFF
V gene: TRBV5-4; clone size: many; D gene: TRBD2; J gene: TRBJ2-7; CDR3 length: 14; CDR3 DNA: TGTGCCAGCAGCCTAGCGGGAGGCCCAAACGAGCAGTACTTC; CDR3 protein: CASSLAGGPNEQYF
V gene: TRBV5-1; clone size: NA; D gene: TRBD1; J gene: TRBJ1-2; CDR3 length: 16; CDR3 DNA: TGCGCCAGCAGCGGAGAACCAGGGGGCGCAATGGATGGCTACACCTTC; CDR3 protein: CASSGEPGGAMDGYTF
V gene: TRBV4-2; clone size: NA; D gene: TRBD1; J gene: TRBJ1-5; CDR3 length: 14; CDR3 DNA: TGTGCCAGCAGCCAGGACCGACAGGGGCAGCCCCAGCATTTT; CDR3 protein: CASSQDRQGQPQHF
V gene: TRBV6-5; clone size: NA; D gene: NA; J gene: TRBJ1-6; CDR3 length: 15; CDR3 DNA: TGTGCCAGCAGGGGGCAACAGGGCCGAAATTCACCCCTCCACTTT; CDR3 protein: CASRGQQGRNSPLHF
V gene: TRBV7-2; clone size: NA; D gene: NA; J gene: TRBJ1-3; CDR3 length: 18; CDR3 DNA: TGTGCCAGCAGCTTATCAACCCTCCGGAGAGTCCCCGGAAACACCATATATTTT; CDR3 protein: CASSLSTLRRVPGNTIYF
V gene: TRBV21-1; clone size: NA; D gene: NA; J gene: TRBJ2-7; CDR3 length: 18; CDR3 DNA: TGTGCCAGCAGCAAAGCCTATACCCCCCGGGACAATAGCTTCGAGCAGTACTTC; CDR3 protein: CASSKAYTPRDNSFEQYF
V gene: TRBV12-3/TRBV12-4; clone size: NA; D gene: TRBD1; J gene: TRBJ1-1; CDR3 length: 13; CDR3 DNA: TGTGCCAGCCCAGGGGGCGAGTACACTGAAGCTTTCTTT; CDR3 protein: CASPGGEYTEAFF
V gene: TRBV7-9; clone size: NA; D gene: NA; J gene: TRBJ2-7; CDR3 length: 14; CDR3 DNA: TGTGCCAGCAGCCCGCCCAGGGCCCCTTACGAGCAGTACTTC; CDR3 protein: CASSPPRAPYEQYF
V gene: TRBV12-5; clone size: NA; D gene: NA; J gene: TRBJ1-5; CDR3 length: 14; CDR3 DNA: TGTGCTAGTGGTTTCCGACTAAGCAATCAGCCCCAGCATTTT; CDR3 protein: CASGFRLSNQPQHF
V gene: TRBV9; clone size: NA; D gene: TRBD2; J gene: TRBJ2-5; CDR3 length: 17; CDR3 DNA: TGTGCCAGCAGCGTAGATTGGCGAGGCGGGAGACAAGAGACCCAGTACTTC; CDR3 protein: CASSVDWRGGRQETQYF
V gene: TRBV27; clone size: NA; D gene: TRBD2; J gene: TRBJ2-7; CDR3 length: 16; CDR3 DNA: TGTGCCAGCAGTTTGACTAGCGGGAGGTCCCCCTACGAGCAGTACTTC; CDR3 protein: CASSLTSGRSPYEQYF